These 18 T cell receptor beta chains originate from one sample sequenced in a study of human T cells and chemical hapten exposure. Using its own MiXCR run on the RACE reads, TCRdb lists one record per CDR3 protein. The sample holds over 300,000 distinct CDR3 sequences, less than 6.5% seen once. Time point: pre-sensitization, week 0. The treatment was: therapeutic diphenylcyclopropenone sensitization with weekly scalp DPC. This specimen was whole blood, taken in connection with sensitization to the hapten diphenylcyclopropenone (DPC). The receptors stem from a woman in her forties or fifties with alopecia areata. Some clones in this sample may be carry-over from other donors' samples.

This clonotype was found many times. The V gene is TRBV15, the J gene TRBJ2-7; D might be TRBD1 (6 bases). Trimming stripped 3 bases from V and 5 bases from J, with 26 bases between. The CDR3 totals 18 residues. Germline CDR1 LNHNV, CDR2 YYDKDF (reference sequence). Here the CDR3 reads CATSRTFSTGTTGHEQYF. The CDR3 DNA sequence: TGTGCCACCAGCAGGACTTTCTCAACCGGGACAACGGGCCACGAGCAGTACTTC.

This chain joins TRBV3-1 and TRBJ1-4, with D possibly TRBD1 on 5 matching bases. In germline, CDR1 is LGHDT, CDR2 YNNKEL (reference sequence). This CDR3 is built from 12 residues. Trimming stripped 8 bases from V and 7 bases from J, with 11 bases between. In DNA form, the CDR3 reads TGTGCCAGCGGGCAGGGCGGTGAAAAACTGTTTTTT. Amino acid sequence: CASGQGGEKLFF.

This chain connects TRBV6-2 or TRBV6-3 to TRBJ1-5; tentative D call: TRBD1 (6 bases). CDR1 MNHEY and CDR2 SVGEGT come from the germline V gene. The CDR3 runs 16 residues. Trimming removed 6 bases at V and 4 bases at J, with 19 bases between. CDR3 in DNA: TGTGCCAGCAGCGCCCTTTTCCGGGGGCCTAATCAGCCCCAGCATTTT. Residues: CASSALFRGPNQPQHF.

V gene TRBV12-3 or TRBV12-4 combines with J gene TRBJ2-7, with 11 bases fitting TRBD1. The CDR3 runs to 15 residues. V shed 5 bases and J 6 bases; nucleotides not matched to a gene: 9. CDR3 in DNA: TGTGCCAGCAGTCTAACCGGGACAGGGGGGGTCGAGCAGTACTTC. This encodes CASSLTGTGGVEQYF.

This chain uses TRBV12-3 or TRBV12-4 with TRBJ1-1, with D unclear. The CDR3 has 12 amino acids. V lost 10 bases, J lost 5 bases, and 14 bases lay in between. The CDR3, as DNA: TGTGCCACCTACCGAGGTGGGACTGAAGCTTTCTTT. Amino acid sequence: CATYRGGTEAFF.

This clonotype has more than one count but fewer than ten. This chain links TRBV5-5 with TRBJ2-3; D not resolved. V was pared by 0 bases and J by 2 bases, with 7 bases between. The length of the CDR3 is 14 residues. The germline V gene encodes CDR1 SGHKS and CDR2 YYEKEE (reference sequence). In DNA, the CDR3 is TGTGCCAGCAGCTTGGTTCTAGACACAGATACGCAGTATTTT. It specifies CASSLVLDTDTQYF.

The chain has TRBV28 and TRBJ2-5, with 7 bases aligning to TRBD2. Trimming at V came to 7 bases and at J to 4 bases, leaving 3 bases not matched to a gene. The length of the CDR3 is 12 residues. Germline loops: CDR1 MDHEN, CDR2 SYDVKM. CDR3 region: CASNPGGETQYF. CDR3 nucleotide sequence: TGTGCCAGCAATCCGGGAGGAGAGACCCAGTACTTC. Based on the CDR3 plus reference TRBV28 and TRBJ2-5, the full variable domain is DVKVTQSSRYLVKRTGEKVFLECVQDMDHENMFWYRQDPGLGLRLIYFSYDVKMKEKGDIPEGYSVSREKKERFSLILESASTNQTSMYLCASNPGGETQYFGPGTRLLVL.

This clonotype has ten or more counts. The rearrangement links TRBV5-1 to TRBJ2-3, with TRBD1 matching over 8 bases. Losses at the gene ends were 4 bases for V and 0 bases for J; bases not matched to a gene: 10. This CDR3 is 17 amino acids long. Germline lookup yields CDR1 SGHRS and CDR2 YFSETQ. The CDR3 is CASSPGQAVSSTDTQYF. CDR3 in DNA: TGCGCCAGCAGCCCGGGACAGGCCGTATCTAGCACAGATACGCAGTATTTT.

The CDR3 protein is CASSLGLAGWSYEQYF. DNA for the CDR3: TGTGCCAGCAGTTTAGGACTAGCGGGATGGTCCTACGAGCAGTACTTC. The chain uses TRBV28 and TRBJ2-7; TRBD2 agrees at 12 bases. This CDR3 region has 16 residues. Germline V gives CDR1 MDHEN, CDR2 SYDVKM. Trimming at V came to 2 bases and at J to 1 base, leaving 3 bases not matched to a gene.

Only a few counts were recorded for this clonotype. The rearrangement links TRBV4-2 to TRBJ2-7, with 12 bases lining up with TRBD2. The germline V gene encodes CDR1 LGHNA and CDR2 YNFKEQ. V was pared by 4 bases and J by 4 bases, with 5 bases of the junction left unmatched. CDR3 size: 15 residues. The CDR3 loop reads CASSPLGLAGYEQYF. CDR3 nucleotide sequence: TGTGCCAGCAGCCCCCTTGGACTAGCGGGGTACGAGCAGTACTTC.

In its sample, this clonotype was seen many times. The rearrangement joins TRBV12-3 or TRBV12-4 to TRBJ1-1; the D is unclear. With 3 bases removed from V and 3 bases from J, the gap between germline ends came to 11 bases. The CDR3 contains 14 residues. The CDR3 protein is CASSFRERDTEAFF. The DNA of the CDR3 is TGTGCCAGCAGTTTTAGGGAAAGGGACACTGAAGCTTTCTTT.

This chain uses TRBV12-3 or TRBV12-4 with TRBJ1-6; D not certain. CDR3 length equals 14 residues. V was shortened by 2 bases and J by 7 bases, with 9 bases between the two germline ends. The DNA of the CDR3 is TGTGCCAGCAGTTTAATACTGGGGAATTCACCCCTCCACTTT. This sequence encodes CASSLILGNSPLHF.

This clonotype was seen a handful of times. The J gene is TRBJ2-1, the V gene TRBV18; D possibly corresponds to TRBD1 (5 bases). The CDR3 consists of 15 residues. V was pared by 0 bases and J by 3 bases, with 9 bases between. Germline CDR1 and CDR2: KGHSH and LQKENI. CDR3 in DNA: TGTGCCAGCTCACCACCCGACAGTATCTACAATGAGCAGTTCTTC. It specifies CASSPPDSIYNEQFF.

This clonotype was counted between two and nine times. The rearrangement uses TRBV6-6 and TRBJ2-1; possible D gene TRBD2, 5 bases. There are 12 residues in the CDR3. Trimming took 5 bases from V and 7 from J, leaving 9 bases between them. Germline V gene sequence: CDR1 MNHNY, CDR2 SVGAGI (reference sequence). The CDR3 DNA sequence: TGTGCCAGCAGTGCGCCGGGGAATGAGCAGTTCTTC. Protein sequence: CASSAPGNEQFF.

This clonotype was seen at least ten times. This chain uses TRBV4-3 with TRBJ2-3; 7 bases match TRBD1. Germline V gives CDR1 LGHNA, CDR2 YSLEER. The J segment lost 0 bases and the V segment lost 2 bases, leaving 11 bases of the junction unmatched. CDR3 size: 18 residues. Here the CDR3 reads CASSQFGTAMTSTDTQYF. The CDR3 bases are TGCGCCAGCAGCCAATTTGGGACAGCGATGACTAGCACAGATACGCAGTATTTT.

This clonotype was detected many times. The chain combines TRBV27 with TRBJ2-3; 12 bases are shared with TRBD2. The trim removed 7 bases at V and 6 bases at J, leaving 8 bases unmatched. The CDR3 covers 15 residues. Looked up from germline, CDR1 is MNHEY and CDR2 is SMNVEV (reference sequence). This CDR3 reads CASKLLAGGADTQYF. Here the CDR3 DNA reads TGTGCCAGCAAACTACTAGCGGGAGGTGCGGATACGCAGTATTTT.

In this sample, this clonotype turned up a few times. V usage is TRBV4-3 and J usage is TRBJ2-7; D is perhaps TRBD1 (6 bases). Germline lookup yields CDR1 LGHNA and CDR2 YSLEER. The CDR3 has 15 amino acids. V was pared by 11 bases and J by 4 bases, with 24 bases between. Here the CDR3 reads CAGYIPPVGAYEQYF. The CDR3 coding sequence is TGCGCCGGGTATATTCCCCCAGTGGGGGCGTACGAGCAGTACTTC.

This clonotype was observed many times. The CDR3 region has the DNA TGTGCCAGCAGCTTGGGGCAGGGGTCATACTACGAGCAGTACTTC. Amino acids: CASSLGQGSYYEQYF. The V and J genes are TRBV5-5 and TRBJ2-7; D is perhaps TRBD1 (6 bases). The CDR3 length is 15 residues. CDR1 and CDR2 from the germline V gene are SGHKS and YYEKEE (reference sequence). V shed 0 bases and J shed 3 bases, with 13 bases lying between them.